Following are 7 T cell receptor beta chains from one sample sequenced in a study of cytomegalovirus exposure and HLA in healthy donors. PCR amplification relied on 60 Vbeta primers (plus 13 Jbeta primers). Clones were read by immunoSEQ multiplex PCR, and TCRdb kept only the in-frame ones, dropping some. The sample includes over 150,000 clones. The source material was PBMCs. The receptor set was obtained from a boy between 5 and 17 years old in good health and CMV-seronegative.

Turning to this clone: Other DNA sequences in this specimen translate into the identical CDR3. The J gene is TRBJ1-2, the V gene TRBV5-5; D possibly corresponds to TRBD1 (6 bases). Germline V gene lookup returns CDR1 SGHKS and CDR2 YYEKEE (reference sequence). The CDR3 is 15 amino acids. Trimming pared 4 bases from V and 1 base from J, leaving 14 bases between. CDR3 protein: CASSTDRILNYGYTF. For the CDR3, the DNA is TGTGCCAGCAGCACCGACAGGATCCTTAACTATGGCTACACCTTC.

V and J are TRBV5-1 and TRBJ2-3; D remains ambiguous. Germline lookup yields CDR1 SGHRS and CDR2 YFSETQ. This CDR3 comprises 13 residues. Trimming stripped 4 bases from V and 4 bases from J, with 10 bases between. CDR3 coding DNA: TGCGCCAGCAGCCGAGAGGTCTCAGATACGCAGTATTTT. It translates to CASSREVSDTQYF.

The V call is TRBV7-8, the J call TRBJ1-4, with 8 bases lining up with TRBD1. Germline V gene sequence: CDR1 SGHVS, CDR2 FQNEAQ. V lost 7 bases and J lost 5; bases outside the gene matches: 12. This CDR3 spans 16 amino acids. CDR3: CASTGGQGEKNEKLFF. The DNA for the CDR3 is TGTGCCAGCACCGGAGGACAGGGAGAGAAAAATGAAAAACTGTTTTTT.

This chain connects TRBV19 to TRBJ1-6; D might be TRBD1 (6 bases). Per germline, CDR1 LNHDA and CDR2 SQIVND (reference sequence). Trimming stripped 6 bases from V and 0 bases from J, with 12 bases between. The CDR3 is 16 amino acids. CDR3 sequence: CASSPQGSSYNSPLHF. CDR3 in DNA: TGTGCCAGTAGCCCCCAGGGGAGCTCCTATAATTCACCCCTCCACTTT. The full variable domain, its missing parts supplied by reference TRBV19 and TRBJ1-6, is DGGITQSPKYLFRKEGQNVTLSCEQNLNHDAMYWYRQDPGQGLRLIYYSQIVNDFQKGDIAEGYSVSREKKESFPLTVTSAQKNPTAFYLCASSPQGSSYNSPLHFGNGTRLTVT.

This chain uses TRBV7-3 with TRBJ2-3; 7 nucleotides match TRBD2. Germline assignment: CDR1 SGHTA and CDR2 FQGTGA. The V and J ends lost 5 bases and 4 bases, in that order; junction bases with no gene match: 9. CDR3 length equals 15 residues. CDR3 region: CASSGGLAGADTQYF. DNA for the CDR3: TGTGCCAGCAGCGGGGGGTTGGCGGGGGCAGATACGCAGTATTTT.

The V and J genes are TRBV6-5 and TRBJ2-1; 10 bases fit TRBD1. The CDR3 spans 15 residues. V was clipped by 4 bases and J by 6 bases; unmatched bases: 6. CDR1 and CDR2 (germline): MNHEY, SVGAGI. The CDR3 DNA follows: TGTGCCAGCAGTTCGGGGACAGGGGCGCGCAATGAGCAGTTCTTC. Its protein product is CASSSGTGARNEQFF.

The chain uses TRBV6-5 and TRBJ1-1; no clear D gene. This CDR3 spans 14 amino acids. Germline loops: CDR1 MNHEY, CDR2 SVGAGI. Trimming took 6 bases from V and 0 from J, leaving 11 bases between them. In DNA form, the CDR3 reads TGTGCCAGCAGCAAACAGAGTATGAACACTGAAGCTTTCTTT. Translated, it gives CASSKQSMNTEAFF.